This TCR beta chain was identified during a study of CD8+ T cells in alopecia areata. Findings of the study overall: Among patients, TCR sharing was less clear than in mice, a difference possibly due in part to HLA diversity in the patient population.

The sequencing template was cDNA reverse transcribed from extracted RNA. The repertoire was sequenced with immunoSEQ multiplex PCR; TCRdb's copy has only in-frame clones and lacks some. The record shows about 270,000 clones for this sample, with no singletons present. A panel of CD4, CD8alpha, NKG2D, NKG2ACE and other markers served to sort pooled cutaneous lymph node cells. Concerning this clone itself: Antigen specificity is unknown. Here the gene names and germline are mouse. The CDR3 is cut off 4 residues early in the read; its end comes from the germline J gene.

CDR3 length: 15 residues. V lost 0 bases, J lost 0 bases, and 8 bases lay in between. Germline assignment: CDR1 NSQYPW and CDR2 LRSPGD (reference sequence). Sequencing used CD4+ T cells sorted from a lymph node. The rearrangement uses TRBV1 and TRBJ1-2; D unresolved. The receptor's source is a C3H/HeJ mouse with alopecia areata. This strain has MHC haplotype H2-k. The CDR3 loop reads CTCSADPVPNSDYTF. The CDR3 bases that were read are TGCACCTGCAGTGCAGATCCAGTCCCAAACTCC.